Below are 10 T cell receptor beta chains sequenced from a single sample in a study of OX40 agonist ivuxolimab in advanced cancers. Sequencing used immunoSEQ multiplex PCR; TCRdb keeps in-frame clones, though not all of them. This sample carries about 78,000 clones, almost 95% of them seen once, and the ten largest clones take roughly 2.8%. The specimen comprised CD4+ or CD8+ T cells sorted from blood, sampled in a trial of the OX40 agonist ivuxolimab. The receptor source for this set is an adult with an advanced solid tumor such as melanoma, head and neck, liver or kidney cancer.

This clone is a singleton in its sample. The V gene is TRBV14, the J gene TRBJ2-3; D gene uncertain. Trimming left V 1 base short and J 5 bases short, with 10 bases between. This CDR3 has 14 amino acids. The germline gives CDR1 SGHDN, CDR2 FVKESK. The CDR3 here is CASSQGVAGDTQYF. In DNA form, the CDR3 reads TGTGCCAGCAGCCAAGGCGTGGCTGGAGATACGCAGTATTTT.

The chain links TRBV5-4 to TRBJ1-2; D gene uncertain. Trimming pared 1 base from V and 4 bases from J, leaving 11 bases between. The length of the CDR3 is 14 residues. CDR1 and CDR2 (germline): SGHNT, YYREEE (reference sequence). The CDR3 reads CASSLRRPAYGYTF. The CDR3 nucleotides are TGTGCCAGCAGCTTGAGAAGACCAGCCTATGGCTACACCTTC.

The chain has TRBV5-1 and TRBJ1-1; TRBD1 is a possible D gene (6 bases). Germline values: CDR1 SGHRS, CDR2 YFSETQ. Trimming left V 3 bases short and J 4 bases short, with 16 bases between. The CDR3 is 15 residues long. This chain's CDR3 is CASSSPEQGSTEAFF. Here the CDR3 DNA reads TGCGCCAGCAGCTCCCCCGAACAGGGATCCACTGAAGCTTTCTTT.

The chain uses TRBV5-1 and TRBJ2-5; D gene uncertain. Germline V lookup: CDR1 SGHRS, CDR2 YFSETQ. The V end was cut by 2 bases, the J end by 5 bases, with 10 bases between. The CDR3 contains 13 residues. The DNA for the CDR3 is TGCGCCAGCAGCTTACGGGCGCCGGAGACCCAGTACTTC. Translation: CASSLRAPETQYF.

The chain uses TRBV7-2 and TRBJ1-2, with D tentatively TRBD1 (6 bases). V was clipped by 4 bases and J by 8 bases, with 14 bases between them. The V gene's germline CDR1 is SGHTA and CDR2 FQGNSA. CDR3 length: 13 amino acids. CDR3 in amino acids: CASSSQGRRGYTF. As DNA, the CDR3 is TGTGCCAGCAGCTCCCAGGGGCGGCGAGGCTACACCTTC. Together with reference TRBV7-2 and TRBJ1-2, the CDR3 gives the full variable domain: GAGVSQSPSNKVTEKGKDVELRCDPISGHTALYWYRQSLGQGLEFLIYFQGNSAPDKSGLPSDRFSAERTGGSVSTLTIQRTQQEDSAVYLCASSSQGRRGYTFGSGTRLTVV.

This chain uses TRBV20-1 with TRBJ2-3; D is ambiguous. CDR1 is DFQATT and CDR2 is SNEGSKA in the germline V gene (reference sequence). This CDR3 is built from 11 residues. Deletions cut 1 base from V and 2 bases from J, with 1 base between. This chain's CDR3 is CSARVTDTQYF. In nucleotides, the CDR3 is TGCAGTGCTAGAGTCACAGATACGCAGTATTTT.

The chain links TRBV7-2 to TRBJ2-3; D may be TRBD2 (6 bases). V shed 1 base and J shed 0 bases, with 8 bases lying between them. CDR3 length: 15 residues. Per germline, CDR1 SGHTA and CDR2 FQGNSA. The CDR3 region is CASSLESGSTDTQYF. The DNA for the CDR3 is TGTGCCAGCAGCTTAGAGAGCGGGAGCACAGATACGCAGTATTTT. Full variable domain (remainder filled in from reference TRBV7-2 and TRBJ2-3): GAGVSQSPSNKVTEKGKDVELRCDPISGHTALYWYRQSLGQGLEFLIYFQGNSAPDKSGLPSDRFSAERTGGSVSTLTIQRTQQEDSAVYLCASSLESGSTDTQYFGPGTRLTVL.

This sequence joins TRBV19 and TRBJ1-5; no definite D call. The V gene lost 5 bases and the J gene lost 4 bases, with 18 bases spanning the gap. Germline V gene lookup returns CDR1 LNHDA and CDR2 SQIVND (reference sequence). The length of the CDR3 is 16 residues. The CDR3 here is CASSPDSLATNQPQHF. As DNA, the CDR3 is TGTGCCAGTAGTCCCGATAGTCTGGCCACGAATCAGCCCCAGCATTTT. The variable domain in full, completed from reference TRBV19 and TRBJ1-5, reads DGGITQSPKYLFRKEGQNVTLSCEQNLNHDAMYWYRQDPGQGLRLIYYSQIVNDFQKGDIAEGYSVSREKKESFPLTVTSAQKNPTAFYLCASSPDSLATNQPQHFGDGTRLSIL.

The V call is TRBV2, the J call TRBJ2-3; a weak D match, TRBD1 (5 bases). In germline, CDR1 is SNHLY, CDR2 FYNNEI. CDR3 length: 12 residues. With 3 bases removed from V and 7 bases from J, the gap between germline ends came to 8 bases. The CDR3 sequence is CASSDRVYTQYF. CDR3 DNA: TGTGCCAGCAGTGACAGGGTGTATACGCAGTATTTT.

The chain is built from TRBV11-2 and TRBJ1-6; 7 bases align to TRBD1. The trim removed 4 bases at V and 10 bases at J, leaving 13 bases unmatched. The CDR3 has 16 residues. From germline, CDR1 is SGHAT and CDR2 FQNNGV. CDR3 sequence reads: CASSSHRGRTTSPLHF. CDR3 sequence (DNA): TGTGCCAGCAGCTCCCACAGGGGCCGTACCACATCACCCCTCCACTTT.